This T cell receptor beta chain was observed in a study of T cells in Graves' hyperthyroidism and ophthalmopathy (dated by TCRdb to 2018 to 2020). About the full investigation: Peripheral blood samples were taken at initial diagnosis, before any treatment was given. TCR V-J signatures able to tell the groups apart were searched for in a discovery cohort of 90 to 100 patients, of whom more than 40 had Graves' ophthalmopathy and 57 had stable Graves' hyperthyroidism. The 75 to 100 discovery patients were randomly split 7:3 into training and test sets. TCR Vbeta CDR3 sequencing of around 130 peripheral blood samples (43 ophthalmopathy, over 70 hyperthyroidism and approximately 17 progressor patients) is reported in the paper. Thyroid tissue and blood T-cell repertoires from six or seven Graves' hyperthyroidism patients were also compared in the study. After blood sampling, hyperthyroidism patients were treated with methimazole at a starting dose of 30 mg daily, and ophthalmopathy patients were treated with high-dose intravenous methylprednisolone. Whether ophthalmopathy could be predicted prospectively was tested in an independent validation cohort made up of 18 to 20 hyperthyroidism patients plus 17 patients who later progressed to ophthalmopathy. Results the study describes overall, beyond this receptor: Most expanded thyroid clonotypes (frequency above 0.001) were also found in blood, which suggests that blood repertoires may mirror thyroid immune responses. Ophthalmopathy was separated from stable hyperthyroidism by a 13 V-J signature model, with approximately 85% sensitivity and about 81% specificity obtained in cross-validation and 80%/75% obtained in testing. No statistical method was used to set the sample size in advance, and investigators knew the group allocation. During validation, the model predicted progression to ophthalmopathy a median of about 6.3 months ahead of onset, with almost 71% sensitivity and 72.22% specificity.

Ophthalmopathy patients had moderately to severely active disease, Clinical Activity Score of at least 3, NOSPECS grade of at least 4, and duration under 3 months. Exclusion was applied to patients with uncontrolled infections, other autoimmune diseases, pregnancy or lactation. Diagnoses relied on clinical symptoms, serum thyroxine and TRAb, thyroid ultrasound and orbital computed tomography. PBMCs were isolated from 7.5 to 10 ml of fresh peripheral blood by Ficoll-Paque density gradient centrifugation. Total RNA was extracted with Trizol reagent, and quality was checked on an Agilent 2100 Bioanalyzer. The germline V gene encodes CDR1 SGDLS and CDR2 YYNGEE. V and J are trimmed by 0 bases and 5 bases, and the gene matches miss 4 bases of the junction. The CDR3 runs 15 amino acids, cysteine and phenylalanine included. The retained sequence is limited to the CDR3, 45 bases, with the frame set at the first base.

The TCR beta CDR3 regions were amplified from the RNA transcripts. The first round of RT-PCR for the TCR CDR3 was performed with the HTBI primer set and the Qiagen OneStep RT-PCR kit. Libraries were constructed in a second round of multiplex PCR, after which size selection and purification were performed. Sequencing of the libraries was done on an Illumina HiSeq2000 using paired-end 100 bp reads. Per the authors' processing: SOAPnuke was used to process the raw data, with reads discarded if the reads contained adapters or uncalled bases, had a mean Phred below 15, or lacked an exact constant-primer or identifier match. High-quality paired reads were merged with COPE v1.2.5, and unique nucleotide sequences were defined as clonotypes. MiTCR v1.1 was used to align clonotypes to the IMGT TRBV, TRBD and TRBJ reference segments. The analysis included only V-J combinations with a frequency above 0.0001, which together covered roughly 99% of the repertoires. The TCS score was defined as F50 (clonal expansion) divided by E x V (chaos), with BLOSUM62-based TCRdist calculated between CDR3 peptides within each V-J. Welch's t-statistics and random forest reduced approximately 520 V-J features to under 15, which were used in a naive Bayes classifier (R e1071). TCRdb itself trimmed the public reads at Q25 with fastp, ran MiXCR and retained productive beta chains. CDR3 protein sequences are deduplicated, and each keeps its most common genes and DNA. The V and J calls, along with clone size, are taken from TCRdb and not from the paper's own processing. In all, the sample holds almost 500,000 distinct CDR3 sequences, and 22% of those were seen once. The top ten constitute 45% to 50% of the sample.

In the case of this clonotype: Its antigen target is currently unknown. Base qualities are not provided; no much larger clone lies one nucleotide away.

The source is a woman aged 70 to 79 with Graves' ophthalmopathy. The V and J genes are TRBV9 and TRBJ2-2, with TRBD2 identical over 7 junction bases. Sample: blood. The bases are TGTGCCAGCAGCGTAGGGGGGGGTGGTACCGGGGAGCTGTTTTTT. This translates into CASSVGGGGTGELFF.